This T cell receptor (beta chain) stems from a study of CD8 T cells in Susac syndrome. Random hexamers were used to reverse transcribe the RNA input (roughly 0.5 to 1 ug). TCRdb called the immunoSEQ multiplex PCR reads again in MiXCR, with one record for every CDR3 protein. The sample shows around 71,000 distinct CDR3 sequences, just over 95% of them seen only once. V lost 4 bases and J lost 5, with 11 bases in between. The CDR3 has 13 residues. The germline V gene has CDR1 MNHEY and CDR2 SVGAGI. This sequence originates from a human donor with multiple sclerosis. Sequenced input: CD4+ T cells from PBMCs. The chain employs TRBV6-5 and TRBJ2-5, with a tentative D call TRBD1 (5 bases). CDR3 DNA sequence: TGTGCCAGCAGTTTGAATCGACAGGAGACCCAGTACTTC. Protein: CASSLNRQETQYF.